This T cell receptor beta chain was sequenced during a study of blood T cell repertoires in COVID-19. This clone showed up just a few times. Other DNA sequences in the same sample also yield this CDR3. This table comes from immunoSEQ multiplex PCR, and its TCRdb copy is limited to in-frame clones, with some not included. The sample records hundreds of thousands of clones, about 91% being singletons. From germline, CDR1 is SGHAT and CDR2 FQNNGV. The CDR3 extends over 13 amino acids. The trim removed 4 bases at V and 9 bases at J, leaving 2 bases unmatched. This TCR derives from a woman aged 40 to 50 who had recovered from COVID-19. The V and J genes are TRBV11-2 and TRBJ2-1; TRBD2 aligns across 11 bases. The sample was PBMCs or T cells enriched from blood (not recorded which). The DNA of the CDR3 is TGTGCCAGCAGCTCCGGGACTAGCGGTGAGCAGTTCTTC. The encoded protein is CASSSGTSGEQFF.